One sample yielded the 21 T cell receptor beta chains listed below, sequenced in a study of patients and donors after allogeneic stem cell transplantation. One entry per CDR3 protein, called by TCRdb with MiXCR from the RT-PCR reads. The sample carries about a million distinct CDR3 sequences, about 20% recorded once. The specimen was blood, either unsorted or a sorted T cell fraction (not recorded which). Receptors originate from a human donor who was either an allogeneic HSCT recipient or a stem cell or donor lymphocyte infusion donor (not recorded which). It is not recorded whose cells these are; they may come from a transplant donor.

The table lists this clonotype with many counts. CDR3 region: CASSHQNQPQHF. CDR3 coding DNA: TGTGCCAGCAGCCATCAGAATCAGCCCCAGCATTTT. The gene calls are TRBV3-1 and TRBJ1-5, with D unresolved. V shed 3 bases and J shed 4 bases, with 4 bases lying between them. Per the germline V gene, CDR1 is LGHDT and CDR2 is YNNKEL (reference sequence). The CDR3 totals 12 residues.

The chain combines TRBV29-1 with TRBJ2-1; no clear D gene. This CDR3 is built from 18 residues. V was shortened by 3 bases and J by 0 bases, with 21 bases between the two germline ends. Germline CDR1 reads SQVTM; CDR2 reads ANQGSEA. DNA for the CDR3: TGCAGCGTTGAGCCTGACGATTCACCTTTTTACTCCTACAATGAGCAGTTCTTC. Protein sequence: CSVEPDDSPFYSYNEQFF.

The J gene is TRBJ2-4, the V gene TRBV5-1, with D possibly being TRBD2 (5 bases). In germline, CDR1 is SGHRS, CDR2 YFSETQ. There are 15 residues in the CDR3. Trimming left V 0 bases short and J 9 bases short, with 16 bases between. CDR3 sequence reads: CASSLGPGIFGIQYF. The CDR3 coding sequence is TGCGCCAGCAGCTTGGGTCCCGGGATTTTCGGCATTCAGTACTTC.

CDR3 residues: CASSPGQAPGYTF. In DNA, the CDR3 is TGTGCCAGCAGTCCCGGACAGGCCCCTGGCTACACCTTC. This rearrangement joins TRBV28 to TRBJ1-2; 7 nucleotides match TRBD1. The V segment lost 5 bases and the J segment 7 bases; nucleotides outside the gene matches: 7. The CDR3 extends over 13 amino acids. Germline-derived CDR1 and CDR2 are MDHEN and SYDVKM.

The gene calls are TRBV10-2 and TRBJ2-7, with 9 bases identical to TRBD2. Germline V lookup: CDR1 WSHSY, CDR2 SAAADI. The trim removed 6 bases at V and 0 bases at J, leaving 6 bases unmatched. There are 15 residues in the CDR3. The CDR3 spells CASRESGGHSYEQYF. The CDR3 region has the DNA TGCGCCAGCAGAGAGAGCGGGGGGCACTCCTACGAGCAGTACTTC.

This clonotype was counted a few times. This rearrangement joins TRBV10-3 to TRBJ2-1, with 14 nucleotides matching TRBD2. The CDR3 is 18 residues long. V shed 10 bases and J 0 bases; nucleotides not matched to a gene: 11. Germline CDR1 and CDR2: ENHRY and SYGVKD. This CDR3 reads CATASTSGRAVSYNEQFF. The CDR3 DNA reads TGTGCCACCGCCTCGACTAGCGGGAGGGCCGTCTCCTACAATGAGCAGTTCTTC.

The CDR3 reads CASSFSETSGTDTQYF. The CDR3, as DNA: TGTGCCAGCAGCTTTAGTGAAACTAGCGGCACAGATACGCAGTATTTT. The rearrangement uses TRBV7-8 and TRBJ2-3; 7 bases align to TRBD2. Germline V gene lookup returns CDR1 SGHVS and CDR2 FQNEAQ. The CDR3 is 16 residues long. The ends lost 3 bases at V and 1 base at J; junction bases unmatched: 7.

The chain recombines TRBV11-3 with TRBJ2-2; the D is unclear. V gave up 5 bases and J gave up 2 bases, with 12 bases separating them. Germline CDR1 reads SGHNT; CDR2 reads YENEEA. CDR3 length: 15 amino acids. DNA for the CDR3: TGTGCCAGCAGCCTTGGGGTGACCAACACCGGGGAGCTGTTTTTT. Amino acids: CASSLGVTNTGELFF.

This chain uses TRBV5-1 with TRBJ2-5, with 9 positions matching TRBD2. The length of the CDR3 is 15 residues. V lost 0 bases to trimming and J lost 4 bases; unmatched junction nucleotides: 4. CDR1 and CDR2 from the germline V gene are SGHRS and YFSETQ. CDR3 loop: CASSLGLAATETQYF. The CDR3 DNA reads TGCGCCAGCAGCTTGGGACTAGCGGCTACAGAGACCCAGTACTTC. The whole variable domain, filled in from reference TRBV5-1 and TRBJ2-5, reads KAGVTQTPRYLIKTRGQQVTLSCSPISGHRSVSWYQQTPGQGLQFLFEYFSETQRNKGNFPGRFSGRQFSNSRSEMNVSTLELGDSALYLCASSLGLAATETQYFGPGTRLLVL.

This clonotype came up a few times. This chain's CDR3 is CASSQDRTGELFF. The CDR3 nucleotides are TGCGCCAGCAGCCAAGATCGTACCGGGGAGCTGTTTTTT. V and J are TRBV4-3 and TRBJ2-2; D ambiguous. Trimming took off 0 bases at V and 5 bases at J, with 4 bases between the two ends. Germline lookup yields CDR1 LGHNA and CDR2 YSLEER. The CDR3 spans 13 residues.

The J gene is TRBJ2-3, the V gene TRBV20-1; possible D gene TRBD1, 5 bases. The CDR3 length is 13 residues. Germline CDR1 is DFQATT and CDR2 is SNEGSKA (reference sequence). The germline V and J ends were trimmed by 6 bases and 3 bases, with 13 bases remaining between them. The CDR3 protein is CSAGRGSTDTQYF. The CDR3 coding sequence is TGCAGTGCCGGAAGGGGCTCGACAGATACGCAGTATTTT.

The chain is built from TRBV28 and TRBJ1-4; D is ambiguous. Trimming took 4 bases from V and 5 from J, leaving 14 bases between them. The CDR3 has 15 amino acids. Germline assignment: CDR1 MDHEN and CDR2 SYDVKM. The DNA for the CDR3 is TGTGCCAGCAGTTCCCTCTTCGGGCGCAATGAAAAACTGTTTTTT. Translated: CASSSLFGRNEKLFF.

This clonotype appeared once. The V and J genes are TRBV9 and TRBJ2-1; D is possibly TRBD1 (6 bases). V gave up 1 base and J gave up 9 bases, with 17 bases separating them. Germline V CDR1 and CDR2: SGDLS, YYNGEE. This CDR3 spans 15 amino acids. DNA for the CDR3: TGTGCCAGCAGCGTACGTCAGGGGACCTCAGCTGAGCAGTTCTTC. Translated, it gives CASSVRQGTSAEQFF. Full variable domain (remainder filled in from reference TRBV9 and TRBJ2-1): DSGVTQTPKHLITATGQRVTLRCSPRSGDLSVYWYQQSLDQGLQFLIQYYNGEERAKGNILERFSAQQFPDLHSELNLSSLELGDSALYFCASSVRQGTSAEQFFGPGTRLTVL.

This clonotype was seen a few times. This rearrangement joins TRBV29-1 to TRBJ2-5; no clear D gene. The CDR3 consists of 14 residues. The germline V gene encodes CDR1 SQVTM and CDR2 ANQGSEA. Deletions cut 0 bases from V and 5 bases from J, with 13 bases between. CDR3 coding DNA: TGCAGCGTTGAAGAATACGGCTCGGTGGAGACCCAGTACTTC. Translating it yields CSVEEYGSVETQYF.

The chain combines TRBV4-3 with TRBJ2-1; D gene ambiguous. Trimming stripped 4 bases from V and 7 bases from J, with 17 bases between. The germline V gene encodes CDR1 LGHNA and CDR2 YSLEER. The CDR3 contains 15 residues. In nucleotides, the CDR3 is TGCGCCAGCAGCCCCCCTAGAAAGGGTCGGAATGAGCAGTTCTTC. This sequence encodes CASSPPRKGRNEQFF.

The V gene is TRBV20-1, the J gene TRBJ1-5; no firm D call. Germline V gene lookup returns CDR1 DFQATT and CDR2 SNEGSKA (reference sequence). There are 14 residues in the CDR3. Deletions cut 6 bases from V and 3 bases from J, with 15 bases between. As DNA, the CDR3 is TGCAGTGCGGGAACACACCGATCCAATCAGCCCCAGCATTTT. This encodes CSAGTHRSNQPQHF.

The table lists this clonotype with a few counts. The chain joins TRBV7-2 to TRBJ2-2; D unresolved. This CDR3 contains 15 residues. Germline CDR1 is SGHTA and CDR2 is FQGNSA. The ends were cut back, 3 bases at V and 7 bases at J, with 15 bases in the middle. CDR3 in DNA: TGTGCCAGCAGCTTTTCCTCAGGATTCTTCGGGGAGCTGTTTTTT. As protein: CASSFSSGFFGELFF.

J is TRBJ2-7 and V is TRBV5-1, with D possibly being TRBD1 or TRBD2 (5 bases each). The CDR3 sequence is 15 residues long. Germline V gives CDR1 SGHRS, CDR2 YFSETQ. V was clipped by 0 bases and J by 6 bases, with 16 bases between them. The CDR3 nucleotides read TGCGCCAGCAGCTTGGCCTCGAGGGGCCAGGCCGAGCAGTACTTC. It specifies CASSLASRGQAEQYF.

The CDR3 bases are TGTGCCAGCAGTTTGTCGAGCGGGGACTACGAGCAGTACTTC. It translates to CASSLSSGDYEQYF. V and J are TRBV28 and TRBJ2-7; 7 bases line up with TRBD2. In germline, CDR1 is MDHEN, CDR2 SYDVKM. Trimming cost V 3 bases and J 3 bases; bases outside gene matches: 5. The CDR3 covers 14 residues.

This clonotype was detected a few times. DNA of the CDR3: TGTGCCAGCAGCTTAGGTTACCAAGAGGAGTACTTC. Encoded protein: CASSLGYQEEYF. The rearrangement uses TRBV11-3 and TRBJ2-7; D call uncertain. The V end lost 1 base, the J end lost 11 bases, and 12 bases lay between the germline ends. CDR3 length: 12 amino acids. The V gene's germline CDR1 is SGHNT and CDR2 YENEEA.

The chain is built from TRBV30 and TRBJ1-6; 8 bases align to TRBD1. The V gene end was trimmed by 0 bases and the J gene end by 10 bases; junction bases not matched to a gene: 11. This CDR3 is built from 16 residues. Germline V lookup: CDR1 GTSNPN, CDR2 SVGIG (reference sequence). The CDR3 is CAWSVLAGGWNSPLHF. Here the CDR3 DNA reads TGTGCCTGGAGTGTATTGGCAGGGGGCTGGAACTCACCCCTCCACTTT.